The T cell receptor (beta chain) under discussion was sequenced for a study of CD8 T cells in ankylosing spondylitis. The authors made TCR beta libraries by quantitative 5'-RACE with molecular barcodes. TCRdb reprocessed the 5' RACE reads via MiXCR and lists one record per CDR3 protein. The sample holds tens of thousands of distinct CDR3 sequences, approximately 9.6% seen once. This clonotype came up once. The antigen remains unidentified. Broader study findings: Clones linked to the disease showed a CD8+ phenotype. They occurred at relatively low frequencies in peripheral blood. Existing reports had already noted some motif variants in reactive arthritis synovial fluid and blood. One TCR beta motif, made up of roughly eight highly homologous variants, appeared characteristic of ankylosing spondylitis blood. Significantly higher representation of disease-linked clones was reported for matched ankylosing spondylitis synovial fluid.

The CDR3 is 14 amino acids. V lost 2 bases, J lost 5 bases, and 2 bases stayed unmatched. The germline CDR1 and CDR2 sequences are SGHAT and FQDESV (reference sequence). The specimen sequenced was blood, either unsorted or a sorted T cell fraction (not recorded which). The chain has TRBV11-1 and TRBJ2-1; 8 bases are shared with TRBD2. This TCR derives from a male donor with ankylosing spondylitis. In DNA form, the CDR3 reads TGTGCCAGCAGCTTACTAGCGGGCCACAATGAGCAGTTCTTC. This gives the protein CASSLLAGHNEQFF.